This T cell receptor (beta chain) was recovered during a study of T-cell memory formation after mild COVID-19. Across the whole study: Clusters were largely donor specific.

General observations from the study: Among clones contracting day 15 to 85, CD4/CD8 was balanced, whereas later expanders leaned CD4+. The finding that pre-infection memory included some responding clones suggested that cross-reactive memory joined. Chiefly within CM and EM were the contracting CD4+ clones; CD8+ ones were within EMRA.

MiXCR was run by TCRdb on the 5' RACE reads, yielding one entry per CDR3 protein. Of roughly 120,000 distinct CDR3 sequences in the sample, about 20% were seen once. The germline V gene encodes CDR1 GTSNPN and CDR2 SVGIG (reference sequence). Trimming stripped 4 bases from V and 8 bases from J, with 9 bases between. This CDR3 has 11 residues. This clonotype was detected only a few times. The antigen remains unidentified. The material sequenced was PBMCs or a T cell subset sorted from them (not recorded which). The receptor was isolated from a man aged 18 to 29 who had mild COVID-19 (a few samples of this study predate the infection). Cell type and time point are not known. The chain is built from TRBV30 and TRBJ2-1; D is unclear. CDR3 residues: CAWTLRHEQFF. CDR3 nucleotide sequence: TGTGCCTGGACCCTACGGCATGAGCAGTTCTTC.